These T cell receptor beta chains were read from a single sample in a study of blood T cell repertoires in COVID-19. Only in-frame clones appear in the TCRdb table, and some are missing; sequencing was by immunoSEQ multiplex PCR. The table shows over 200,000 clones, with around 89% occurring only once. Sequenced material: PBMCs or T cells enriched from blood (not recorded which). The source is a woman in her thirties or forties with acute COVID-19. CDR3s include the opening cysteine and the closing phenylalanine or tryptophan. The D gene is left open where the match is weak. Expanded clones are given a class, and other clones once, few, many or no size at all.

v_call: TRBV5-1
j_call: TRBJ2-3
d_call: NA
clone_size: NA
cdr3_nt: TGCGCCAGCAGCTTGACTAACCCTGGTGCAGATACGCAGTATTTT
cdr3_aa: CASSLTNPGADTQYF

v_call: TRBV4-2
j_call: TRBJ1-2
d_call: NA
clone_size: NA
cdr3_nt: TGTGCCAGCAGCCAAGGGGAGGAAGACTATGGCTACACCTTC
cdr3_aa: CASSQGEEDYGYTF

v_call: TRBV5-4
j_call: TRBJ1-4
d_call: TRBD1
clone_size: NA
cdr3_nt: TGTGCCAGCAGCGACCGACAGGGGACTAATGAAAAACTGTTTTTT
cdr3_aa: CASSDRQGTNEKLFF

v_call: TRBV7-2
j_call: TRBJ1-2
d_call: NA
clone_size: NA
cdr3_nt: TGTGCCAGCAGGTTTGACGGAGAGGACTATGGCTACACCTTC
cdr3_aa: CASRFDGEDYGYTF

v_call: TRBV19
j_call: TRBJ1-3
d_call: NA
clone_size: NA
cdr3_nt: TGTGCCAGTAGGGACAGATCTGGAAACACCATATATTTT
cdr3_aa: CASRDRSGNTIYF

v_call: TRBV2
j_call: TRBJ1-2
d_call: NA
clone_size: NA
cdr3_nt: TGTGCCAGCAGGGGGAGGGGAGAATATGGCTACACCTTC
cdr3_aa: CASRGRGEYGYTF

v_call: TRBV18
j_call: TRBJ1-3
d_call: NA
clone_size: NA
cdr3_nt: TGTGCCAGCTCACCGTTCGGTCTCCTAGAAAACACCATATATTTT
cdr3_aa: CASSPFGLLENTIYF

v_call: TRBV4-3
j_call: TRBJ2-5
d_call: NA
clone_size: NA
cdr3_nt: TGCGCCAGCAGCCCCCTGACAGGGGAGGGAGAGACCCAGTACTTC
cdr3_aa: CASSPLTGEGETQYF

v_call: TRBV5-1
j_call: TRBJ2-7
d_call: TRBD1
clone_size: NA
cdr3_nt: TGCGCCAGCAGCTTGGGGACAGGGGAAAACGAGCAGTACTTC
cdr3_aa: CASSLGTGENEQYF

v_call: TRBV19
j_call: TRBJ2-1
d_call: TRBD2
clone_size: NA
cdr3_nt: TGTGCCAGTAGTATTCTCATGGCGGGACTATCTTACAATGAGCAGTTCTTC
cdr3_aa: CASSILMAGLSYNEQFF

v_call: TRBV5-1
j_call: TRBJ2-3
d_call: TRBD2
clone_size: NA
cdr3_nt: TGCGCCAGCAGCCCCGTAGCGGGAGGGGGCACAGATACGCAGTATTTT
cdr3_aa: CASSPVAGGGTDTQYF

v_call: TRBV29-1
j_call: TRBJ2-5
d_call: TRBD2
clone_size: NA
cdr3_nt: TGCAGCGTTGAAACTTCGTTAGCGGGGGGCCGGCGGGAGACCCAGTACTTC
cdr3_aa: CSVETSLAGGRRETQYF

v_call: TRBV7-2
j_call: TRBJ1-1
d_call: NA
clone_size: NA
cdr3_nt: TGTGCCAGCAGCACGAGCAGGGGAACCACTGAAGCTTTCTTT
cdr3_aa: CASSTSRGTTEAFF

v_call: TRBV6-5
j_call: TRBJ2-5
d_call: TRBD2
clone_size: NA
cdr3_nt: TGTGCCAGCAGCGGTAGCGGGAGTGTTGGCGAGACCCAGTACTTC
cdr3_aa: CASSGSGSVGETQYF

v_call: TRBV27
j_call: TRBJ2-3
d_call: TRBD2
clone_size: NA
cdr3_nt: TGTGCCAGCAGTTTATCTAGCGGGAGTGCAGATACGCAGTATTTT
cdr3_aa: CASSLSSGSADTQYF

v_call: TRBV2
j_call: TRBJ1-5
d_call: TRBD1
clone_size: few
cdr3_nt: TGTGCCAGCAGTGAAGCCCGGGACAGGGGGCGCAGGAGGACCCAGCATTTT
cdr3_aa: CASSEARDRGRRRTQHF

v_call: TRBV18
j_call: TRBJ1-1
d_call: TRBD1
clone_size: NA
cdr3_nt: TGTGCCAGCTCACCGGACAGGGGTGGTACTGAAGCTTTCTTT
cdr3_aa: CASSPDRGGTEAFF

v_call: TRBV15
j_call: TRBJ2-1
d_call: NA
clone_size: NA
cdr3_nt: TGTGCCACCAGCAGAGATCGAGAAAACAATGAGCAGTTCTTC
cdr3_aa: CATSRDRENNEQFF

v_call: TRBV19
j_call: TRBJ1-2
d_call: NA
clone_size: NA
cdr3_nt: TGTGCCAGTAGTGGACGCCGCGGGGATGACAACTATGGCTACACCTTC
cdr3_aa: CASSGRRGDDNYGYTF

v_call: TRBV27
j_call: TRBJ2-1
d_call: NA
clone_size: once
cdr3_nt: TGTGCCAGCAGTTTAGACCTTAGGGGCTGGGGCAATGAGCAGTTCTTC
cdr3_aa: CASSLDLRGWGNEQFF

v_call: TRBV7-2
j_call: TRBJ2-3
d_call: NA
clone_size: NA
cdr3_nt: TGTGCCAGCAGCTTAGGGCTTATAGATACGCAGTATTTT
cdr3_aa: CASSLGLIDTQYF

v_call: TRBV20-1
j_call: TRBJ1-2
d_call: NA
clone_size: NA
cdr3_nt: TGCAGTGCTACCACAGACTATGGCTACACCTTC
cdr3_aa: CSATTDYGYTF

v_call: TRBV5-1
j_call: TRBJ1-4
d_call: NA
clone_size: NA
cdr3_nt: TGCGCCAGCAGCCTTCGTTCGGGAGGAAATGAAAAACTGTTTTTT
cdr3_aa: CASSLRSGGNEKLFF

v_call: TRBV7-2
j_call: TRBJ1-1
d_call: TRBD1
clone_size: once
cdr3_nt: TGTGCCAGCAGCTTAGAGGGGACAGGGACTGAAGCTTTCTTT
cdr3_aa: CASSLEGTGTEAFF

v_call: TRBV2
j_call: TRBJ2-3
d_call: NA
clone_size: few
cdr3_nt: TGTGCCAGCAGTGAAACTAGGGTCGGGAACACAGATACGCAGTATTTT
cdr3_aa: CASSETRVGNTDTQYF

v_call: TRBV4-2
j_call: TRBJ2-3
d_call: TRBD2
clone_size: NA
cdr3_nt: TGTGCCAGCAGCCAAGATGGACCGACTAGCGGGGGCATCACAGATACGCAGTATTTT
cdr3_aa: CASSQDGPTSGGITDTQYF

v_call: TRBV7-9
j_call: TRBJ2-6
d_call: TRBD1
clone_size: NA
cdr3_nt: TGTGCCAGCAGCTCGAAGACAGGGGCCGGGGCCAACGTCCTGACTTTC
cdr3_aa: CASSSKTGAGANVLTF

v_call: TRBV2
j_call: TRBJ1-4
d_call: NA
clone_size: once
cdr3_nt: TGTGCCAGCAGTGATTGGAGTGAAAAACTGTTTTTT
cdr3_aa: CASSDWSEKLFF

v_call: TRBV19
j_call: TRBJ2-5
d_call: TRBD2
clone_size: NA
cdr3_nt: TGTGCCAGTACCCAGGGAGGGGCGGAGACCCAGTACTTC
cdr3_aa: CASTQGGAETQYF

v_call: TRBV2
j_call: TRBJ2-4
d_call: NA
clone_size: NA
cdr3_nt: TGTGCCAGCAGTGTCTCCATTCCATTGGGAGGCGGCATTCAGTACTTC
cdr3_aa: CASSVSIPLGGGIQYF

v_call: TRBV2
j_call: TRBJ1-2
d_call: NA
clone_size: NA
cdr3_nt: TGTGCCAGCAGGGAGGACGGCTATGGCTACACCTTC
cdr3_aa: CASREDGYGYTF

v_call: TRBV11-2
j_call: TRBJ2-3
d_call: NA
clone_size: NA
cdr3_nt: TGTGCCAGCAGCTTAATATGGACTAGCACAGATACGCAGTATTTT
cdr3_aa: CASSLIWTSTDTQYF

v_call: TRBV18
j_call: TRBJ2-5
d_call: TRBD1
clone_size: NA
cdr3_nt: TGTGCCAGCTCACCAGCTGGCAAGGGACAGCAAGAGACCCAGTACTTC
cdr3_aa: CASSPAGKGQQETQYF

v_call: TRBV7-9
j_call: TRBJ1-5
d_call: TRBD1
clone_size: once
cdr3_nt: TGTGCCAGCAGCTTATGGAAAGGGCAGGGGGGAGGTCAGCCCCAGCATTTT
cdr3_aa: CASSLWKGQGGGQPQHF

v_call: TRBV9
j_call: TRBJ1-6
d_call: NA
clone_size: NA
cdr3_nt: TGTGCCAGCAGCGTAGGCCAGGGATTGAATTCACCCCTCCACTTT
cdr3_aa: CASSVGQGLNSPLHF

v_call: TRBV19
j_call: TRBJ2-1
d_call: TRBD1
clone_size: NA
cdr3_nt: TGTGCCAGTAGTATCCGGGCAGGGGGTTGGGAGCAGTTCTTC
cdr3_aa: CASSIRAGGWEQFF

v_call: TRBV6-5
j_call: TRBJ1-5
d_call: NA
clone_size: NA
cdr3_nt: TGTGCCAGCAGTCCATTTAGCAATCAGCCCCAGCATTTT
cdr3_aa: CASSPFSNQPQHF

v_call: TRBV5-1
j_call: TRBJ2-3
d_call: TRBD2
clone_size: once
cdr3_nt: TGCGCCAGCAGCTCCGGGACTAGCGCTAGCACAGATACGCAGTATTTT
cdr3_aa: CASSSGTSASTDTQYF

v_call: TRBV24-1
j_call: TRBJ2-2
d_call: TRBD2
clone_size: once
cdr3_nt: TGTGCCACCAGTGACTCGGGACTAGCGGGAAGGACCGGGGAGCTGTTTTTT
cdr3_aa: CATSDSGLAGRTGELFF

v_call: TRBV3-1/TRBV3-2
j_call: TRBJ2-7
d_call: TRBD2
clone_size: NA
cdr3_nt: TGTGCCAGCAGCCGCGGGAGGTTTTACTACGAGCAGTACTTC
cdr3_aa: CASSRGRFYYEQYF

v_call: TRBV10-3
j_call: TRBJ2-6
d_call: TRBD2
clone_size: NA
cdr3_nt: TGTGCCATCAGTGAGTTCGCTAGCGGGACTGGGGCCAACGTCCTGACTTTC
cdr3_aa: CAISEFASGTGANVLTF

v_call: TRBV7-2
j_call: TRBJ1-5
d_call: NA
clone_size: NA
cdr3_nt: TGTGCCAGCAGCTCCTACGGACAGTTTCAGCCCCAGCATTTT
cdr3_aa: CASSSYGQFQPQHF

v_call: TRBV29-1
j_call: TRBJ2-7
d_call: TRBD1
clone_size: NA
cdr3_nt: TGCAGCTACCGGGACAGGGCGTCCTACGAGCAGTACTTC
cdr3_aa: CSYRDRASYEQYF

v_call: TRBV5-5
j_call: TRBJ2-1
d_call: NA
clone_size: once
cdr3_nt: TGTGCCAGCAGCTCTACAGGGTCCAGCCCGTTCTTC
cdr3_aa: CASSSTGSSPFF

v_call: TRBV7-2
j_call: TRBJ1-2
d_call: NA
clone_size: NA
cdr3_nt: TGTGCCAGCAGCTTAACTTTACAGTTCTATGGCTACACCTTC
cdr3_aa: CASSLTLQFYGYTF